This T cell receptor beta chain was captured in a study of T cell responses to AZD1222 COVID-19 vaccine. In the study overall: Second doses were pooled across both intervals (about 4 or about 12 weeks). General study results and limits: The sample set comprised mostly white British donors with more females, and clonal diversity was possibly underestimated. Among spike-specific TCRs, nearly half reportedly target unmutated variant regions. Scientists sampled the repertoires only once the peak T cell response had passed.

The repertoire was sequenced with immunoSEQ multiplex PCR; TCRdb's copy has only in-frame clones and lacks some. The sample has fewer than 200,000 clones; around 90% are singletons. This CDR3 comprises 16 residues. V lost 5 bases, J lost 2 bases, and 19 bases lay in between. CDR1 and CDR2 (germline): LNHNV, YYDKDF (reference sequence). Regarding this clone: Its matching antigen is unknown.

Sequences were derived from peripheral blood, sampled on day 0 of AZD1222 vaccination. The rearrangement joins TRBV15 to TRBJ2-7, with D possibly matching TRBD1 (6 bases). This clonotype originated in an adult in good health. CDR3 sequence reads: CATSGSSGEKAYEQYF. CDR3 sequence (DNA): TGTGCCACCAGCGGGAGCTCAGGGGAAAAGGCCTACGAGCAGTACTTC. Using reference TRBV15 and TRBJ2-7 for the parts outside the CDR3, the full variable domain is DAMVIQNPRYQVTQFGKPVTLSCSQTLNHNVMYWYQQKSSQAPKLLFHYYDKDFNNEADTPDNFQSRRPNTSFCFLDIRSPGLGDTAMYLCATSGSSGEKAYEQYFGPGTRLTVT.